The 5 T cell receptor beta chains presented below share a single source sample, sequenced in a study of vaccination and CD4 T cells after COVID-19. The Oncomine TCR Beta short-read assay sequenced DNA from cultured CD4+ T cells. TCRdb re-analysed the PCR reads in MiXCR, keeping a single row per CDR3 protein. Altogether thousands of distinct CDR3 sequences are present, around two fifths being singletons, with the ten largest covering approximately 34%. These receptors have no identified antigens. Treatment: roughly ten-day PBMC culture with coronavirus spike peptide pools or control peptides (ViraFEST assay). Unexposed donor CD4+ T cells predated the COVID-19 pandemic, collected 2011-2018. Sequencing used CD4+ T cells from blood, cultured in vitro. These TCRs come from a human donor in good health.

The chain carries TRBV6-5 and TRBJ2-4; maybe TRBD2 (7 bases). Trimming shortened V by 3 bases and J by 8 bases, and 17 bases separated the two germline ends. This CDR3 region has 15 residues. From germline, CDR1 is MNHEY and CDR2 SVGAGI. CDR3 residues: CASSYGSGGWDIQYF. The DNA of the CDR3 is TGTGCCAGCAGTTATGGATCGGGGGGCTGGGACATTCAGTACTTC.

The chain has TRBV19 and TRBJ1-1, with a weak D call TRBD1 (6 bases). V gave up 2 bases and J gave up 4 bases, with 11 bases separating them. In germline, CDR1 is LNHDA, CDR2 SQIVND (reference sequence). The length of the CDR3 is 14 residues. In DNA form, the CDR3 reads TGTGCCAGTAGTATAACACAGGGTGGCACTGAAGCTTTCTTT. Translation: CASSITQGGTEAFF.

This clonotype occurred a few times. This chain connects TRBV27 to TRBJ1-5; D is unclear. This CDR3 region has 10 residues. Per the germline V gene, CDR1 is MNHEY and CDR2 is SMNVEV (reference sequence). Between the trimmed V and J ends, which lost 8 bases and 5 bases, there was a span of 4 bases. Here the CDR3 reads CASGHQPQHF. The CDR3 DNA reads as TGTGCCAGCGGCCATCAGCCCCAGCATTTT.

The CDR3 nucleotides are TGTGCCAGCAGTGATGATCCCTATGGCTACACCTTC. Translated, it gives CASSDDPYGYTF. This rearrangement joins TRBV2 to TRBJ1-2; D gene unclear. In germline, CDR1 is SNHLY, CDR2 FYNNEI. The CDR3 loop spans 12 amino acids. V was trimmed by 3 bases and J by 4 bases, leaving 6 bases between them.

The genes are TRBV20-1 and TRBJ1-5; D is undetermined. The ends were cut back, 3 bases at V and 7 bases at J, with 10 bases in the middle. CDR3 length equals 12 residues. CDR1 and CDR2 (germline): DFQATT, SNEGSKA (reference sequence). DNA for the CDR3: TGCAGTGCTAGTCCCGAAATACAGCCCCAGCATTTT. This codes for CSASPEIQPQHF.